The clone carrying this T cell receptor beta chain was observed a few times. The antigen remains unidentified. Primers: 60 Vbeta forward and 13 Jbeta reverse. Repertoires were generated with immunoSEQ multiplex PCR, while TCRdb's copy carries only in-frame clones and drops some. Counted here are about 190,000 clones, 80% to 85% occurring once; the ten biggest clones make up 0.9% to 1.2%. J was trimmed by 8 bases and V by 4 bases; bases with no gene match: 12. This CDR3 has 15 amino acids. Germline V gives CDR1 SGHKS, CDR2 YYEKEE (reference sequence). This entry comes from a study of cytomegalovirus exposure and HLA in healthy donors. General study points: An assumption of roughly uniform sequencing depth across donors underlay the presence/absence analyses. Prior analysis indicated that the majority of TCR beta V segments exhibited productivity approximately 87% or approximately 30% of the time. The authors later found most CMV-associated TCR beta chains appeared HLA-restricted. The study designated 160 or so TCR beta chains cytomegalovirus-associated.

The chain couples TRBV5-5 to TRBJ1-5; 7 bases line up with TRBD1. This clonotype originated in a woman aged 40-49 years in good health and CMV-seronegative. The source material was PBMCs. The CDR3 sequence is CASSPSPGTVEPQHF. CDR3 coding DNA: TGTGCCAGCAGCCCAAGTCCCGGGACAGTGGAGCCCCAGCATTTT.